The subject of this entry is one TCR beta chain. The antigen it recognizes is unknown. Base-call qualities are not available, and no considerably larger clone is one nucleotide away. In total, roughly 710 healthy bone marrow donors made up the cohort. At the time of sampling, every cohort member was nominally healthy, though immune exposures that went unrecorded were likely present. The donor tested CMV seropositive, placing the donor among the approximately 290 seropositive members of the cohort. A peripheral blood sample was collected from each donor, and TCR beta sequencing was performed on peripheral blood mononuclear cells. The Qiagen DNeasy Blood Extraction Kit was used to extract genomic DNA from the blood cell samples. This record comes from a study of cytomegalovirus exposure and HLA in healthy donors (dated by TCRdb to the late 2010s). Study-wide context: According to an earlier analysis of 587 of the donors, some 170 million T cells yielded 120 million or so unique TCR beta sequences and 250 to 350 Gb of sequence data. An early release covering 500 to 750 HLA-typed donors comprised roughly 300 gigabases of sequencing data and 85 million to 100 million unique TCR sequences. Among the approximately 400 genotyped donors, around 81% belonged to the genetic ancestry cluster associated with self-reported Caucasian donors. The study was designed to test whether signatures of past pathogen exposure could be identified by cataloging public T cell receptors. The T cell repertoires of under 700 subjects were profiled by immunosequencing and related to cytomegalovirus serostatus. Along with the approximately 700-subject first cohort, a separate validation cohort of over a hundred different subjects was used. To predict cytomegalovirus infection status, the study brought together high-throughput TCR immunosequencing, statistical association of individual TCRs with disease status, and machine learning. A later analysis re-analyzed previously published TCR beta repertoires from 650 to 800 donors and added high-resolution HLA genotyping to study TCR occurrence patterns. Rather than using new phenotypic data, the later analysis identified candidate immune exposures from TCR beta sequences and from how often those sequences occurred across donors. An earlier analysis of several hundred of the donors applied high-throughput TCR beta sequencing to assess whether each TCR beta V gene segment acted as functional or pseudogenic. Donor age, sex, ethnicity and CMV serostatus were compiled alongside the repertoire data. A later genetic analysis used genome-wide SNP genotypes for about three fifths of the 666 donors, treating that subset as a discovery cohort. Every discovery cohort repertoire had been produced on one sequencing platform. Class I and class II HLA loci were covered by the typing at four-digit resolution. Typing coverage varied by locus: 629-630 donors for A, B, C, DRB1 and DQB1; under 550 for DQA1; 600 to 610 for DPA1; 450 to 480 for DPB1. Because of strong linkage in the cohort, a handful of DR-DQ haplotypes were treated as single units for association and clustering. On average, approximately 250,000 unique TCR beta nucleotide sequences were sequenced per donor among a few hundred genotyped donors of the cohort, with roughly 18% of those sequences being non-productive.

Libraries were built with the immunoSEQ multiplex PCR assay. For the multiplex PCR, a mixture combining 60 forward primers for TCR Vbeta segments and 13 reverse primers for TCR Jbeta segments was used. The CDR3 region of rearranged TCR beta genes was amplified from genomic DNA with a multiplex PCR assay. The Illumina HiSeq System was used to sequence the amplified TCR beta libraries as 87-base-pair reads. Under the source paper's analysis protocol: In a later analysis, roughly 80 million unique TCR beta chains were counted across the approximately 670 repertoires, and some 10 million of these chains were shared by at least two donors. Raw reads were error-corrected and collapsed into unique sequences by a nearest-neighbor algorithm in which closely related sequences were merged to remove PCR and sequencing errors. Alignment of CDR3 sequences to IMGT reference sequences was used to assign V, D and J gene segments. Each retained sequence needed at least a six-nucleotide match to both a V gene segment and a J gene segment. Rearrangements were called productive when the CDR3 lacked stop codons and stayed in frame with V and J; all others were non-productive. Following IMGT convention, CDR3 was defined as the stretch from the second conserved V-encoded cysteine to the conserved J-encoded phenylalanine. The earlier analysis of 587 of the donors excluded sequences that lacked an unambiguous match to a single V gene segment. In an earlier analysis of 500 to 750 of the donors, V segments were called functional above 56.7% productive rearrangements and were called segregating when the between-donor standard deviation exceeded 5%. A statistical classification framework was built to diagnose cytomegalovirus status from the catalog of TCR beta chain sequences. In a later analysis, TCR nucleotide sequences were compared against IMGT/GENE-DB human TR gene sequences so that V and J genes could be assigned. Using the TCRdist pipeline, a later analysis assigned CDR3 sequences along with most-parsimonious VDJ recombination scenarios. In a later analysis, every TCR beta chain was defined by the combination of its CDR3 amino acid sequence and its V-gene family, and reads without a unique V-gene family were dropped. To address suspected cross-contamination and a sequencing artifact, a later analysis removed a few hundred highly shared, low-generation-probability nucleotide sequences. In a later analysis, a clonal expansion index was calculated for each public chain from normalized within-repertoire ranks of inferred template counts. In a later analysis, generation probabilities were computed using a VDJ recombination model fitted to out-of-frame rearrangements, and the results were checked against IGoR. In a later analysis, hypergeometric tests were used to score TCR-TCR, TCR-HLA and TCR-CMV co-occurrence, with a repertoire-size bias correction applied to TCR pairs. A later analysis estimated false discovery rates by permuting HLA or CMV assignments 20 times. In a later analysis, co-occurring TCRs were grouped with DBSCAN, and TCRdist sequence similarity was added when clustering was performed within HLA-allele-positive subsets. Co-occurrence clustering excluded repertoires with fewer than 30,000 or more than 120,000 public chains, plus five with anomalous nucleotide sharing. In TCRdb, the immuneACCESS table is reduced to in-frame sequences with V and J assigned. These tables do not hold every clone; where another copy was compared, an unresolved V gene accounts for under half, and the others remain unexplained. The DNA gave D and trimming, while V, J and clone size come from that table. The sample table contains some 140,000 clones; only one count was recorded for approximately 80% of them. The ten biggest clones cover about 1.7% of the sample.

Paper-wide results and their limitations: The cohort was sequenced for TCR beta chains only, and without alpha or paired-chain data the features that could be detected were limited. A further reported finding was that TCR beta sequences accurately predicted the HLA-A and HLA-B alleles for most subjects in the first cohort. In an earlier analysis of 450 to 750 of the donors, most TCR beta V segments appeared in productive rearrangements about 90% or about 30% of the time, broadly matching IMGT annotations. The only immune exposure information available for the cohort was CMV serostatus. The study listed 164 TCR beta chains as associated with cytomegalovirus. Specific HLA alleles were associated with 15,000 to 20,000 TCR beta sequences at a false discovery rate of 0.05 in a later analysis. Roughly uniform sequencing depth across donors was assumed in presence/absence analyses, although this assumption may not hold. According to a later analysis, parvovirus B19, influenza, CMV and Epstein-Barr virus appeared linked to several top co-occurrence clusters. An association between a missense DCLRE1C variant and V-gene and J-gene trimming of TCR beta chains was found in a later genetic analysis and replicated in an independent cohort. In a later analysis, most CMV-associated TCR beta chains were found to appear HLA-restricted, with HLA associations seemingly driven largely by CMV exposure. According to a later genetic analysis, donors in an Asian-associated ancestry cluster had fewer N-insertions in productive TCRs than the approximately 610-donor mean. Correlated functional status among segregating V segments might reflect linkage disequilibrium, but an unknown experimental factor could not be ruled out. Across donors, most TCR sequences were observed very rarely, whereas some public TCRs were present in many individuals. In a later analysis, HLA-associated TCR beta chains were found to be more clonally expanded and to have lower generation probabilities than equally common non-associated chains. Cytomegalovirus status was reported to be diagnosed by the classifier with high specificity and sensitivity in both the original and validation cohorts. The earlier analysis of nearly 600 of the donors excluded some 15 rarely observed V segments, including chromosome 9 orphons, because counts were too low. A few of the identified cytomegalovirus-associated TCR beta chains were confirmed in vitro to be specific for cytomegalovirus antigens. It was suggested by the authors that the approach could potentially be generalized to other disease states and immunological phenotypes. In a later analysis, TCR association rates were found to vary across HLA loci, with the most associated TCRs seen for DRB1 alleles and the fewest for HLA-C alleles. When HLA alleles, especially DR and DQ, strongly co-occurred, TCR associations were difficult to assign to individual alleles. A group of highly shared sequence variants was considered likely to be a technical artifact of the sequencing pipeline. Because HLA typing was missing for some donors at each locus, association tests included only the typed subset.

The clonotype comes from a female donor in good health and CMV-seropositive. Sample: PBMCs.

The bases are TGTGCCAGCAGCTCGGACAGGGCCTATGAAGCTTTCTTT. It encodes CASSSDRAYEAFF. This sequence uses TRBV13 and TRBJ1-1, with 8 central nucleotides matching TRBD1. From the germline V gene (reference sequence), CDR1 is PRHDT and CDR2 is FYEKMQ. The CDR3, from cysteine to phenylalanine, totals 13 residues. The only DNA kept is the CDR3, 39 bases in frame from the first base. V is cut back by 4 bases and J by 7 bases, with 5 bases in the junction unmatched.